This record covers a single T cell receptor (beta chain). The data were taken from a study of shared T cell receptors in the human thymus. J lost 3 bases, V lost 1 base, and 8 bases had no gene match. CDR3 length: 16 residues. Germline V gene data show CDR1 as SGHDT and CDR2 as YYEEEE. The method was immunoSEQ multiplex PCR; TCRdb's version includes in-frame clones alone and lacks a portion of them. The data show 540,000 or so clones, about four fifths seen once. The same sample was also studied in work on human thymus T cells.

The chain joins TRBV5-6 to TRBJ2-3; 7 bases fit TRBD1. This TCR was recovered from a boy under two years old with a congenital heart defect. The material sequenced was thymocytes. The CDR3 is CASSLNWTGRTDTQYF. The CDR3 coding sequence is TGTGCCAGCAGCTTGAATTGGACAGGTAGGACAGATACGCAGTATTTT.